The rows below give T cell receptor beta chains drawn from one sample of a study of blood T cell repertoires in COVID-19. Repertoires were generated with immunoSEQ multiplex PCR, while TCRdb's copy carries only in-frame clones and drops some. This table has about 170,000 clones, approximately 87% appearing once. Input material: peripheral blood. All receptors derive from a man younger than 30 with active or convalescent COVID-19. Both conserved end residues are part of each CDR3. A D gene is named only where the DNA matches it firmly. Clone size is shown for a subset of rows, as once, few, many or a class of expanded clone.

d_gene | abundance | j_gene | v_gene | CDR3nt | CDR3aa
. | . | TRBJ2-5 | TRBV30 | TGTGCCTGGACTAGCCGAGAGACCCAGTACTTC | CAWTSRETQYF
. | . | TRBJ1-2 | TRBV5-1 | TGCGCCAGCAACCCGACTCCTGACTCTTATGGCTACACCTTC | CASNPTPDSYGYTF
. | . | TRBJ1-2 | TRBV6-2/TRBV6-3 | TGTGCCAGCAGTTCGGACACGGGCCTAACTATGGGCTACACCTTC | CASSSDTGLTMGYTF
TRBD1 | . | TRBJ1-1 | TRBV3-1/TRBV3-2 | TGTGCCAGCAGCCGACAGGGTAGCGTAAAAGAAGCTTTCTTT | CASSRQGSVKEAFF
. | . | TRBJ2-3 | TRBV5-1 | TGCGCCAGCAGCTTGGGGACAGCCAGAATCACAGATACGCAGTATTTT | CASSLGTARITDTQYF
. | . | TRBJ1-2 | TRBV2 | TGTGCCAGCAGCCCTCCGACAGTTCCTGGCTACACCTTC | CASSPPTVPGYTF
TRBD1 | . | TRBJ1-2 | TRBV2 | TGTGCCAGCGGGGACAGAAACTATGGCTACACCTTC | CASGDRNYGYTF
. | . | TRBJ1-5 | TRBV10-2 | TGCGCCAGCAGTGGCGTCAATCAGCCCCAGCATTTT | CASSGVNQPQHF
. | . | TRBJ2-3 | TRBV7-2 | TGTGCCAGCGGGAGCATCGTTTTAGATACGCAGTATTTT | CASGSIVLDTQYF
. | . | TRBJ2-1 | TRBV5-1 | TGCGCCAGCAGCTTGGTGCCAGGTTCCTACAATGAGCAGTTCTTC | CASSLVPGSYNEQFF
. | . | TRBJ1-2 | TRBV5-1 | TGCGCCAGCAGCTTAGGCGGCGCCTATGGCTACACCTTC | CASSLGGAYGYTF
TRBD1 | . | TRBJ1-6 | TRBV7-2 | TGTGCCAGCAGCTTACTGACAGGGATGAGTTCACCCCTCCACTTT | CASSLLTGMSSPLHF
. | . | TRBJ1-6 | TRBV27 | TGTGCCAGCAGTTTATCGGGGCACTATAATTCACCCCTCCACTTT | CASSLSGHYNSPLHF
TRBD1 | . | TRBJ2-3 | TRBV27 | TGTGCCAGCTCACCTGACAGGGGGACTCGAGGAGATACGCAGTATTTT | CASSPDRGTRGDTQYF
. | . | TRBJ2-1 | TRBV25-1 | TGTGCCAGCAGTGAACAAGCGCGATACACCAATGAGCAGTTCTTC | CASSEQARYTNEQFF
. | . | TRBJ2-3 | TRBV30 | TGTGCCTGGAGCGCCGGGACTGCCTCAGATACGCAGTATTTT | CAWSAGTASDTQYF
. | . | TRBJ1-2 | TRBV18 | TGTGCCAGCTCACCTCAGGGGTCGGACTATGGCTACACCTTC | CASSPQGSDYGYTF
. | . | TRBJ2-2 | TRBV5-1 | TGCGCCAGCAGCTTGCCCAGGGGGAACACCGGGGAGCTGTTTTTT | CASSLPRGNTGELFF
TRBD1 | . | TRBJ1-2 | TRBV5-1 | TGCGCCAGCAGCCTGGACAGGGGGAACTATGGCTACACCTTC | CASSLDRGNYGYTF
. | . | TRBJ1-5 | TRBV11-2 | TGTGCCAGCAGCCGTACAGGGCGAAGCAATCAGCCCCAGCATTTT | CASSRTGRSNQPQHF
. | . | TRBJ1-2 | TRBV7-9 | TGTGCCAGCAGCGGAATGGTGGAGGGAGCCTATGGCTACACCTTC | CASSGMVEGAYGYTF
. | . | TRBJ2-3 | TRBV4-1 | TGCGCCAGCAGCCAAGATTCGGGCACAGATACGCAGTATTTT | CASSQDSGTDTQYF
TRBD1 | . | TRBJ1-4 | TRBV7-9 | TGTGCCAGCAGCACTAGCCGGACAGGGAATGAAAAACTGTTTTTT | CASSTSRTGNEKLFF
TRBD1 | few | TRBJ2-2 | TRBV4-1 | TGCGCCAGCAGCGAGGGACAGAGCACCGGGGAGCTGTTTTTT | CASSEGQSTGELFF
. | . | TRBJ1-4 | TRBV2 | TGTGCCACCCCACCATTTCAACAGGGCCCTAATGAAAAACTGTTTTTT | CATPPFQQGPNEKLFF
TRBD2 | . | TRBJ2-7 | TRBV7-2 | TGTGCCAGCAGCTTATTAGCGGGAGGCACCTACGAGCAGTACTTC | CASSLLAGGTYEQYF
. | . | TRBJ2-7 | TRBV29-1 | TGCAGCGTTGGACAGGTGGAACCCTACGAGCAGTACTTC | CSVGQVEPYEQYF
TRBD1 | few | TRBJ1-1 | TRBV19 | TGTGCCAGTAGTGTGACAGGGGCCATGAACACTGAAGCTTTCTTT | CASSVTGAMNTEAFF
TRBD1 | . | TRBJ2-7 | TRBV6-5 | TGTGCCAGCCCCCCTCTCGGGACAGGGGACCACGAGCAGTACTTC | CASPPLGTGDHEQYF
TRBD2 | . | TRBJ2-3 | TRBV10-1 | TGCGCCAGCAGTGAAACTAGCGGGGGGTCTTTGCGTCTGACAGATACGCAGTATTTT | CASSETSGGSLRLTDTQYF
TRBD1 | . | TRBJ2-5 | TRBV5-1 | TGCGCCGGGCCCAGGGGGACAACTAAGAACCGCGAGGAGACCCAGTACTTC | CAGPRGTTKNREETQYF
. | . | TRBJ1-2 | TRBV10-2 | TGCGCCAGCAGTGAGTCTCCAGGGCACTATGGCTACACCTTC | CASSESPGHYGYTF
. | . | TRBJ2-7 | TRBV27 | TGTGCCAGCAGCCCTTCTGGTTGGCACGAGCAGTACTTC | CASSPSGWHEQYF
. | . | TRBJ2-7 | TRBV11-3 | TGTGCCAGCAGCCAGGGGCTAGGGAACGAGCAGTACTTC | CASSQGLGNEQYF
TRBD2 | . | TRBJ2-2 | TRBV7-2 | TGTGCCAGCAGCTCCGGGGGGGCCAGGTGGGAGCTGTTTTTT | CASSSGGARWELFF
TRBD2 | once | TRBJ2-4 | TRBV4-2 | TGTGCCAGCAGCCAAGACTATTCCGGGACTAGCGTTGCCAAAAACATTCAGTACTTC | CASSQDYSGTSVAKNIQYF
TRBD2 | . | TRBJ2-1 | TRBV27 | TGTGCCAGCAGTTTCGGGGGGGCGTACAATGAGCAGTTCTTC | CASSFGGAYNEQFF
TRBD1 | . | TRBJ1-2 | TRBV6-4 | TGTGCCAGCAGTGACTCTCAGGGGGCTAGGGGTGGCTACACCTTC | CASSDSQGARGGYTF
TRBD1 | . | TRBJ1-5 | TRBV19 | TGTGCCAGTAGTATGGACAGGGGGAGCAATCAGCCCCAGCATTTT | CASSMDRGSNQPQHF
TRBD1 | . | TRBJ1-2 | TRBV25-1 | TGTGCCAGCAGTGACCCCGGACAGGGCATTGGCGGCTACACCTTC | CASSDPGQGIGGYTF
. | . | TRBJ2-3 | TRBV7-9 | TGTGCCAGCAGCTTAGTATCTCCGGGGGGCACAGATACGCAGTATTTT | CASSLVSPGGTDTQYF